The 9 T cell receptor beta chains below all came from one sample that was sequenced in a study of blood T cell repertoires in COVID-19. The table came from immunoSEQ multiplex PCR; TCRdb's copy has only in-frame clones and leaves some out. Of 70,000 or so clones listed, 85% to 90% are singletons. Sequenced input: peripheral blood. These receptors came from a man aged 50-59 years with active COVID-19.

The chain carries TRBV18 and TRBJ1-1; D is uncertain. This CDR3 has 12 residues. Germline V gene data show CDR1 as KGHSH and CDR2 as LQKENI. V was clipped by 2 bases and J by 5 bases, with 6 bases between them. The CDR3, as DNA: TGTGCCAGCTCACCATCCGGGACTGAAGCTTTCTTT. This translates into CASSPSGTEAFF.

Only one count was recorded for this clone. The chain links TRBV15 to TRBJ1-6; 11 bases are shared with TRBD1. With 3 bases clipped from V and 16 bases from J, the junction kept 11 bases outside the gene matches. Per germline, CDR1 LNHNV and CDR2 YYDKDF (reference sequence). CDR3 size: 15 residues. The CDR3 bases are TGTGCCACCAGCAGTCCGGGACAGGGGGAGTTCGGGCTCCACTTT. Translation: CATSSPGQGEFGLHF.

The J gene is TRBJ2-1, the V gene TRBV6-6, with TRBD2 identical over 9 bases. V dropped 10 bases and J dropped 3; count of bases not matched to a gene: 10. The CDR3 has 15 residues. Per germline, CDR1 MNHNY and CDR2 SVGAGI (reference sequence). CDR3 nucleotides: TGTGCCACCACTTCGACTAGCGGCCACTACAATGAGCAGTTCTTC. Residues: CATTSTSGHYNEQFF.

This chain connects TRBV19 to TRBJ1-2; D not certain. Germline lookup yields CDR1 LNHDA and CDR2 SQIVND (reference sequence). V lost 7 bases to trimming and J lost 7 bases, with 13 bases between them. The CDR3 is 12 amino acids. CDR3 loop: CASTRSDGGYTF. The CDR3, as DNA: TGTGCCAGTACAAGGAGTGACGGTGGCTACACCTTC.

The chain uses TRBV29-1 and TRBJ2-1; D unclear. There are 11 residues in the CDR3. The V gene's germline CDR1 is SQVTM and CDR2 ANQGSEA. The V end was cut by 6 bases, the J end by 4 bases, with 7 bases between. DNA of the CDR3: TGCAGCGTAAACGCGTACAATGAGCAGTTCTTC. It translates to CSVNAYNEQFF.

The rearrangement uses TRBV5-1 and TRBJ2-3; D remains ambiguous. The CDR3 runs 17 residues. Germline values: CDR1 SGHRS, CDR2 YFSETQ. Deletions cut 5 bases from V and 0 bases from J, with 19 bases between. In DNA form, the CDR3 reads TGCGCCAGCAGTCCTGACCGGGTCTACCTTAGCACAGATACGCAGTATTTT. Protein: CASSPDRVYLSTDTQYF.

The V gene is TRBV2, the J gene TRBJ2-3, with 8 bases matching TRBD1. J lost 4 bases, V lost 6 bases, and 3 bases had no gene match. Germline-derived CDR1 and CDR2 are SNHLY and FYNNEI. There are 13 residues in the CDR3. The CDR3 DNA reads TGTGCCAGCAGCAGGGACAGGTCAGATACGCAGTATTTT. Translating gives CASSRDRSDTQYF.

This chain joins TRBV3-1 (or the pseudogene TRBV3-2) and TRBJ2-7; D may be TRBD2 (6 bases). The CDR3 runs to 14 residues. Germline V gene lookup returns CDR1 LGHDT and CDR2 YNNKEL (reference sequence). The V end lost 1 base, the J end lost 6 bases, and 13 bases lay between the germline ends. The CDR3 DNA reads as TGTGCCAGCAGCCAAGCGGGAGCGGTGCTCGAGCAGTACTTC. Encoded protein: CASSQAGAVLEQYF.

The rearrangement uses TRBV7-3 and TRBJ2-1; D ambiguous. The CDR3 length is 16 residues. The V and J ends lost 5 bases and 0 bases respectively, with 14 bases between them. Germline V CDR1 and CDR2: SGHTA, FQGTGA. The chain's CDR3 is CASSQSARSSYNEQFF. The CDR3 nucleotides read TGTGCCAGCAGCCAGTCCGCCCGAAGCTCCTACAATGAGCAGTTCTTC.